Reported below is one TCR beta chain. The target antigen is unknown. Mismatch repair deficiency was confirmed in all patients, by PCR or immunohistochemistry. This entry comes from a study of PD-1 blockade in mismatch repair-deficient tumors. General study results and limits: After pembrolizumab, tumor-resident clones rose rapidly, then generally contracted before radiologic responses.

Sequencing used immunoSEQ multiplex PCR; TCRdb keeps in-frame clones, though not all of them. The sample consists of under 150,000 clones, 70% to 90% of them appearing once. Per the germline V gene, CDR1 is GTSNPN and CDR2 is SVGIG (reference sequence). The J segment lost 2 bases and the V segment lost 5 bases, leaving 1 base of the junction unmatched. The CDR3 length is 12 residues. Specimen: peripheral blood, collected 44 weeks after starting pembrolizumab. The rearrangement uses TRBV30 and TRBJ2-5; the match to TRBD1 covers 8 bases. The sequence was collected from an adult with mismatch repair-deficient cancer. In nucleotides, the CDR3 is TGTGCCTGGGGACAGGGTCAAGAGACCCAGTACTTC. This sequence encodes CAWGQGQETQYF.